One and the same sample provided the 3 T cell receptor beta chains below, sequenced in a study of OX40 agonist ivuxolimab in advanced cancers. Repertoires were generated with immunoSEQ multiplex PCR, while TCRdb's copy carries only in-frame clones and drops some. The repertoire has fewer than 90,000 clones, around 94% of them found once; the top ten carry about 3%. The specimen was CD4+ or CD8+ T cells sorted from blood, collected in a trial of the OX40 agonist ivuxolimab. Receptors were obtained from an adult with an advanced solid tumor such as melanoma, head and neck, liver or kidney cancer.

The CDR3, as DNA: TGTGCCAGCAGCTTAGACCACAGCTCCTACGAGCAGTACTTC. Amino acid sequence: CASSLDHSSYEQYF. V is TRBV7-2 and J is TRBJ2-7; D gene unclear. Between the trimmed V and J ends, which lost 1 base and 0 bases, there was a span of 7 bases. Looked up from germline, CDR1 is SGHTA and CDR2 is FQGNSA. The length of the CDR3 is 14 residues.

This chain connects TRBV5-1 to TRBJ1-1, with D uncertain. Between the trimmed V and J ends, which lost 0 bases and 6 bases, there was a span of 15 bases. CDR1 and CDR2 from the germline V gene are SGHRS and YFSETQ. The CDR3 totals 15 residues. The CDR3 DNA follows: TGCGCCAGCAGCTTGGTCGTCGGAGCCAACGCTGAAGCTTTCTTT. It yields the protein CASSLVVGANAEAFF.

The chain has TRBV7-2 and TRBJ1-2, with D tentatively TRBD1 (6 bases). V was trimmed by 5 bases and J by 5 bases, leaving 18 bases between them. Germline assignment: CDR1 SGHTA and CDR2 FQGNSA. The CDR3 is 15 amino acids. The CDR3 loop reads CASSPFGGPNYGYTF. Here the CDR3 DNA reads TGTGCCAGCAGCCCCTTTGGGGGCCCGAATTATGGCTACACCTTC.